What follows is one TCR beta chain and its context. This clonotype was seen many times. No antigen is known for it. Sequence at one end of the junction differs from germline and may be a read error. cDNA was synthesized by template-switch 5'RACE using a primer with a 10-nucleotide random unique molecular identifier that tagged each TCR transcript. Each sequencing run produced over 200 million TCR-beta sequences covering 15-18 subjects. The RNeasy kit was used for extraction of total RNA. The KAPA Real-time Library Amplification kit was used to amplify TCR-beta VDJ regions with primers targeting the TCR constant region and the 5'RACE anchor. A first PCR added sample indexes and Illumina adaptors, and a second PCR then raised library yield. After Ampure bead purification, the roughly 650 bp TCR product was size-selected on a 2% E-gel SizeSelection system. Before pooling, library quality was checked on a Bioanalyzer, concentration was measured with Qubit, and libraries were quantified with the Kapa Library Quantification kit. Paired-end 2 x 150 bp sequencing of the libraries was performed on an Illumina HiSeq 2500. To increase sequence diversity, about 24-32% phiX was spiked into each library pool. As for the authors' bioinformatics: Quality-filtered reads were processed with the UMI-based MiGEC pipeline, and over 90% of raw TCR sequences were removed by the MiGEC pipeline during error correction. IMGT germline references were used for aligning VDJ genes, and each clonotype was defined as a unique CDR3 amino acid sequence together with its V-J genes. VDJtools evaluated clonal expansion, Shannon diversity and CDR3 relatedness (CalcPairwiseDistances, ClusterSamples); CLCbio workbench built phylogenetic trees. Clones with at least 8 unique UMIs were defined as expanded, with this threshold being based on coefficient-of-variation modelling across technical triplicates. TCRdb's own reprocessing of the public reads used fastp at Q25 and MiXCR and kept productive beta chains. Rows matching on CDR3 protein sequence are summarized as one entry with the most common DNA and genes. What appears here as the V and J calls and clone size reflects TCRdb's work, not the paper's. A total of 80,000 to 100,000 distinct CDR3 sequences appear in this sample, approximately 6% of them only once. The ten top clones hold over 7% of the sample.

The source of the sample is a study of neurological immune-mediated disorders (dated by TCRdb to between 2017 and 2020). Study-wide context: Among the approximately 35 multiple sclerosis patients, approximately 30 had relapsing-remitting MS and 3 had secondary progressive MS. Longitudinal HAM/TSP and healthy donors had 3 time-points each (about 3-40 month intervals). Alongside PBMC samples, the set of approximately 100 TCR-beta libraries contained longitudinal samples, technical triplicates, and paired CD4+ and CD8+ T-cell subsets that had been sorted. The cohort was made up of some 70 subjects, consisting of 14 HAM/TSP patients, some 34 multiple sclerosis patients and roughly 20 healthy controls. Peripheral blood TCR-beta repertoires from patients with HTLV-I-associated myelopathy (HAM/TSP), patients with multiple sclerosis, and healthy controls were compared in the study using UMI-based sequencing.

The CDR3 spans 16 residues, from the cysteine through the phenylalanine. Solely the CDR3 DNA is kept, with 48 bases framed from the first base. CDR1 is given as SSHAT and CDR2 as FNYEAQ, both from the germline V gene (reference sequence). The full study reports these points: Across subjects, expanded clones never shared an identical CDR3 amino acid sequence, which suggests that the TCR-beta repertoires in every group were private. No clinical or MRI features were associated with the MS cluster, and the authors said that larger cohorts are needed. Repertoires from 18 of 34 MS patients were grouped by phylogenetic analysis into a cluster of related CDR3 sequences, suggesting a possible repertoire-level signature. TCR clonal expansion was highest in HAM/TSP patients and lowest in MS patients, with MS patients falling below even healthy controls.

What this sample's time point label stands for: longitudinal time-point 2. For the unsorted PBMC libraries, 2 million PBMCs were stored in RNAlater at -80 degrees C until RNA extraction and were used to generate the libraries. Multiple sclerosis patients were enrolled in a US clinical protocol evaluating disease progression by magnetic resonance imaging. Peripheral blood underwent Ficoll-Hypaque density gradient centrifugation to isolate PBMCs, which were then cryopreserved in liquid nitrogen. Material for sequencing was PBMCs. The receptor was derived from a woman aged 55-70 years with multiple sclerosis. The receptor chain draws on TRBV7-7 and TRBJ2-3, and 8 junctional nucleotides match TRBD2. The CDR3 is CASSLVPGGGTDTQYF. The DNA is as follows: TGTGCTAGCAGCTTAGTGCCCGGGGGGGGCACAGATACGCAGTATTTT.